This is a list of T cell receptor beta chains from one sample in a study of STAT5B mutations in CD4+ large granular lymphocyte leukemia. TCRdb's copy holds only in-frame clones and misses some; the assay was immunoSEQ multiplex PCR. The data hold about 34,000 clones, with about nine tenths observed a single time. What was sequenced was CD4+ T cells from blood buffy coats. These TCRs come from a human donor in good health. CDR3s include the opening cysteine and the closing phenylalanine or tryptophan. A D gene is named only where the DNA matches it firmly. Only part of the rows carry a size: once, few, many, or a class if the clone is expanded.

V	D	size	J	CDR3	DNA
TRBV11-2	-	-	TRBJ2-7	CASSLANRGYEQYF	TGTGCCAGCAGCCTAGCGAATCGGGGGTACGAGCAGTACTTC
TRBV7-2	-	-	TRBJ2-2	CASRQLAGELFF	TGTGCCAGCAGACAATTGGCCGGGGAGCTGTTTTTT
TRBV27	-	-	TRBJ1-4	CASSGGRSVMEKLFF	TGTGCCAGCAGTGGTGGCAGAAGCGTGATGGAAAAACTGTTTTTT
TRBV4-2	-	-	TRBJ2-5	CASSHSFGGIQETQYF	TGTGCCAGCAGCCATTCATTTGGGGGAATTCAAGAGACCCAGTACTTC
TRBV4-1	-	-	TRBJ2-1	CASSRTREVDSYNEQFF	TGCGCCAGCAGCCGAACCCGCGAGGTCGATTCCTACAATGAGCAGTTCTTC
TRBV13	-	few	TRBJ2-7	CASSIIRGPYEQYF	TGTGCCAGCAGCATCATAAGAGGCCCCTACGAGCAGTACTTC
TRBV15	-	-	TRBJ2-2	CATSRELLGELFF	TGTGCCACCAGCAGAGAGCTATTGGGGGAGCTGTTTTTT
TRBV5-1	-	-	TRBJ2-5	CASSPGRAAGETQYF	TGCGCCAGCAGCCCGGGGCGGGCCGCCGGGGAGACCCAGTACTTC
TRBV11-2	-	-	TRBJ1-1	CASSLVGSYTEAFF	TGTGCCAGCAGCTTAGTGGGATCCTACACTGAAGCTTTCTTT
TRBV13	TRBD2	-	TRBJ2-7	CASSFGVAGGLSYEQYF	TGTGCCAGCAGCTTCGGGGTAGCGGGAGGTCTCTCCTACGAGCAGTACTTC
TRBV7-8	-	-	TRBJ2-5	CASSLSDGETQYF	TGTGCCAGCAGCTTATCGGATGGAGAGACCCAGTACTTC
TRBV7-9	TRBD1	once	TRBJ2-3	CASRAGTGRTDTQYF	TGTGCCAGCAGGGCCGGGACAGGGAGGACAGATACGCAGTATTTT
TRBV28	-	-	TRBJ1-5	CASSSDGGQPQHF	TGTGCCAGCAGTTCGGATGGTGGTCAGCCCCAGCATTTT
TRBV6-4	-	-	TRBJ2-2	CASSDSSGTGELFF	TGTGCCAGCAGTGACTCGAGTGGCACCGGGGAGCTGTTTTTT
TRBV19	-	-	TRBJ2-7	CASNPRAEPGEQYF	TGTGCCAGTAATCCCCGGGCCGAACCGGGCGAGCAGTACTTC
TRBV19	-	-	TRBJ2-5	CASRRDGGRGWETQYF	TGTGCCAGTAGAAGGGACGGGGGACGGGGATGGGAGACCCAGTACTTC
TRBV10-3	TRBD1	-	TRBJ1-2	CAISWDSGSGYTF	TGTGCCATCAGTTGGGACAGCGGGTCTGGCTACACCTTC
TRBV5-1	-	-	TRBJ1-1	CASSFGMNTEAFF	TGCGCCAGCAGCTTTGGTATGAACACTGAAGCTTTCTTT